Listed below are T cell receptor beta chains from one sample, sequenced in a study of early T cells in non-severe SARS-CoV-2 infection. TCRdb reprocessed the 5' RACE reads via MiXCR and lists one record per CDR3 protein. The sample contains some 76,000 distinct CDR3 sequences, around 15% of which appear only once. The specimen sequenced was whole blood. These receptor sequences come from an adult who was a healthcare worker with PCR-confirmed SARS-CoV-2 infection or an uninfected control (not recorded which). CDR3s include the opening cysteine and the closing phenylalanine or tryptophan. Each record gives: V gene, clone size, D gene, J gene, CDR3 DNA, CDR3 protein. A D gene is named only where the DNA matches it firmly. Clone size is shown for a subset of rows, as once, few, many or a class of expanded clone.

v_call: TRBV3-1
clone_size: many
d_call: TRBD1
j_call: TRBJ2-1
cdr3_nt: TGTGCCAGCAGCAATACCTGGGACAGGGCCTCTCGGTTCTTC
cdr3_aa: CASSNTWDRASRFF

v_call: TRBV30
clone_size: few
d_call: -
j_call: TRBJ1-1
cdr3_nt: TGTGCCTGCCGAGGAAATGAACGGGGAGAAGCTTTCTTT
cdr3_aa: CACRGNERGEAFF

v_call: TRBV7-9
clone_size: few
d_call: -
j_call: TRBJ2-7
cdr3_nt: TGTGCCAGCAGCGCCCTCGGGGGCACCTACGAGCAGTACTTC
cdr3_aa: CASSALGGTYEQYF

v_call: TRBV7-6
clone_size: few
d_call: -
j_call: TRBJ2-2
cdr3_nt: TGTGCCAGCAGCTTTTCAGGGGATGTTGGCACCGGGGAGCTGTTTTTT
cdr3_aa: CASSFSGDVGTGELFF

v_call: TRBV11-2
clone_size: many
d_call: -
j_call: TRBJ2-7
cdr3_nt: TGTGCCAGCAGCTTAGGCCTCGAGCAGTACTTC
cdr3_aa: CASSLGLEQYF

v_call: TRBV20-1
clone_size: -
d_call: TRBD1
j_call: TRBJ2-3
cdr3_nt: TGCAGTGCTAACAGGGGTGGGCCCACAGATACGCAGTATTTT
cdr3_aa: CSANRGGPTDTQYF

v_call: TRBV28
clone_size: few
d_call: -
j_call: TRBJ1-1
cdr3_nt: TGTGCCAGCAGTCGTTACAGGGTGGAAGCTTTCTTT
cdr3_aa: CASSRYRVEAFF

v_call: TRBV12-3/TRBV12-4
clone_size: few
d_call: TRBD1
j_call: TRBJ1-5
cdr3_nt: TGTGCCAGCAGATTAGACAGGGAGGGCGATCAGCCCCAGCATTTT
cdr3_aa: CASRLDREGDQPQHF

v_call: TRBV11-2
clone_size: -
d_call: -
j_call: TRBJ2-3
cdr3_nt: TGTGCCAGCAGCTTAAGATCGCAGGTCCTTAGCACAGATACGCAGTATTTT
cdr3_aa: CASSLRSQVLSTDTQYF

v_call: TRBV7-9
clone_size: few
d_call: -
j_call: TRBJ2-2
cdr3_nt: TGTGCCAGCAGCAGCCGGGACGGCAACACCGGGGAGCTGTTTTTT
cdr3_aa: CASSSRDGNTGELFF

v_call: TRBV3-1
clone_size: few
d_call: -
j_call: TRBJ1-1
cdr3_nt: TGTGCCAGCAGCCAGGCAGGGTACACTGAAGCTTTCTTT
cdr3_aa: CASSQAGYTEAFF

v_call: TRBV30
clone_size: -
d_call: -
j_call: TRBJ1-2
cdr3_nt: TGTGCCTGGATTCCCGGTGGGCCCAACTATGGCTACACCTTC
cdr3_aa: CAWIPGGPNYGYTF

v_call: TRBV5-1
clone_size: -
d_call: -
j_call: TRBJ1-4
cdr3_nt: TGCGCCAGCAGCTCCCCAACTAATGAAAAACTGTTTTTT
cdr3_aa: CASSSPTNEKLFF

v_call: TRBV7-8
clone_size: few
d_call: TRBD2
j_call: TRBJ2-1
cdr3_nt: TGTGCCAGCAGCCCGGGGACTAGCGGGAATGAGCAGTTCTTC
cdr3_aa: CASSPGTSGNEQFF

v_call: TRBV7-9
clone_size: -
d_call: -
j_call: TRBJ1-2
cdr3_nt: TGTGCCAGCAGCTTTCTGGAAGGGGCTAACTATGGCTACACCTTC
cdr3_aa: CASSFLEGANYGYTF

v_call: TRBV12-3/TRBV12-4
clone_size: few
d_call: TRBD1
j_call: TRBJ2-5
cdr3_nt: TGTGCCAGCAGCCCGACAGGGCGTATTCAAGAGACCCAGTACTTC
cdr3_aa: CASSPTGRIQETQYF

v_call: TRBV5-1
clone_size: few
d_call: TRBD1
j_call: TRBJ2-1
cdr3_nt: TGCGCCAGCAGCTCGGGACAGAACCGCAATGAGCAGTTCTTC
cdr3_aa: CASSSGQNRNEQFF

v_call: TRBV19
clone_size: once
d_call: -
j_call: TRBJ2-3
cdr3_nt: TGTGCCAGTAGTATACAGGATCGCACAGATACGCAGTATTTT
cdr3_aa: CASSIQDRTDTQYF

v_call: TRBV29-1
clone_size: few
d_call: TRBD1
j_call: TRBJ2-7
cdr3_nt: TGCAGCGTTGGGGGGACAGGATACGAGCAGTACTTC
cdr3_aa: CSVGGTGYEQYF

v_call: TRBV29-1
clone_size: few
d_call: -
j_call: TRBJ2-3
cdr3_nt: TGCAGCGTGATCCCAGGGGCAAGCACAGATACGCAGTATTTT
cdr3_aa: CSVIPGASTDTQYF

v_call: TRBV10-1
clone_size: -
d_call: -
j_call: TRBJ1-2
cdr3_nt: TGCGCCAGCAGTGAGCCAGGGGCAGGGGGCTACACCTTC
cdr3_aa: CASSEPGAGGYTF

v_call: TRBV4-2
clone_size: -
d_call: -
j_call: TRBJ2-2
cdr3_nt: TGTGCCAGCAGCCAACATCGAAGGGGGACCGGGGAGCTGTTTTTT
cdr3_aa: CASSQHRRGTGELFF

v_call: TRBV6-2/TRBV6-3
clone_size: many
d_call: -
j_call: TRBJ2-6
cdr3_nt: TGTGCCAGCAGTTACCGGGGACGTAGCTCTGGGGCCAACGTCCTGACTTTC
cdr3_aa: CASSYRGRSSGANVLTF

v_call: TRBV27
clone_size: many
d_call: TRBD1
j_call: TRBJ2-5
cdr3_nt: TGTGCCAGCAGTTTACAGGGGGCGGGTGGACAAGAGACCCAGTACTTC
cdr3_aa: CASSLQGAGGQETQYF

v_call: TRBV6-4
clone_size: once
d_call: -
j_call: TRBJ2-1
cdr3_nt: TGTGCCAGCAGTGACGGGGGTTCCTACAGTGAGCAGTTCTTC
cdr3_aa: CASSDGGSYSEQFF

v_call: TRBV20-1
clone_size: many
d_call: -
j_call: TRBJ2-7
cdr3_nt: TGCAGTGCTAGAGATATCGCAGACGAATACGAGCAGTACTTC
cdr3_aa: CSARDIADEYEQYF

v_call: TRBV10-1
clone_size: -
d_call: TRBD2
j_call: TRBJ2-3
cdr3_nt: TGCGCCAGCAGTGACCCGGGACTAGCGGGAGGGCGGACGCAGTATTTT
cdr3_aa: CASSDPGLAGGRTQYF

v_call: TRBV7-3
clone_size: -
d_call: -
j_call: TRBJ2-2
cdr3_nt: TGTGCCAGCAGCTTCTCACCCCCCGGGGTCGGGGAGCTGTTTTTT
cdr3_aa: CASSFSPPGVGELFF

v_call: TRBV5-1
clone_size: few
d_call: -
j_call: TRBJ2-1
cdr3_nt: TGCGCCAGCAGCTTACATCCCTCCTACAATGAGCAGTTCTTC
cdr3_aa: CASSLHPSYNEQFF

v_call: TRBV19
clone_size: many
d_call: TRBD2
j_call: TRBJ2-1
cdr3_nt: TGTGCCAGTAGGGGACTAGCGGGCAATGAGCAGTTCTTC
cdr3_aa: CASRGLAGNEQFF

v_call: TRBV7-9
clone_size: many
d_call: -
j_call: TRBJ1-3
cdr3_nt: TGTGCCAGCAGCCCCCGGGAAGGGCCCGGAAACACCATATATTTT
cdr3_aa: CASSPREGPGNTIYF

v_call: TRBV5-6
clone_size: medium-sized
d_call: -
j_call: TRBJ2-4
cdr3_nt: TGTGCCAGCAGCTTGGCCGGGGGAGTAGCCAAAAACATTCAGTACTTC
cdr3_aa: CASSLAGGVAKNIQYF

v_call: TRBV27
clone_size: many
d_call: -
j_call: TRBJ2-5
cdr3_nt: TGTGCCAGCAGTTGGGACTTGTACCAAGAGACCCAGTACTTC
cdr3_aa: CASSWDLYQETQYF

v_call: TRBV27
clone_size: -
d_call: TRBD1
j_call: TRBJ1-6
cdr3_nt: TGTGCCAGCAGTTTATCACAGGGGTATGGGAATTCACCCCTCCACTTT
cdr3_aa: CASSLSQGYGNSPLHF

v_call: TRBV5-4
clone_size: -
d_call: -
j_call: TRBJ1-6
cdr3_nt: TGTACCAGCAGCCCGACTGGACGGGGTTCACCCCTCCACTTT
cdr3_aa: CTSSPTGRGSPLHF

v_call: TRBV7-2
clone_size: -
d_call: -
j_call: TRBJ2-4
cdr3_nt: TGTGCCAGCAGCTCCACACAGGGTTACATTCAGTACTTC
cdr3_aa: CASSSTQGYIQYF

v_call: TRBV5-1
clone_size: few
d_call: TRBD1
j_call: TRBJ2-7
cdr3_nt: TGCGCCAGCAGCGCAACCCGGGACAGGGGTTCCGAGCAGTACTTC
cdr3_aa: CASSATRDRGSEQYF

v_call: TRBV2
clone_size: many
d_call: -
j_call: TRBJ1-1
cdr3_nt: TGTGCCAGCAGTGTCCCAGCAGGGAACACTGAAGCTTTCTTT
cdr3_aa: CASSVPAGNTEAFF

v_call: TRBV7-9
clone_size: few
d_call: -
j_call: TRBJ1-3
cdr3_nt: TGTGCCAGCAGCTTAGACACAGGAACGAGGGGAAACACCATATATTTT
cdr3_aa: CASSLDTGTRGNTIYF

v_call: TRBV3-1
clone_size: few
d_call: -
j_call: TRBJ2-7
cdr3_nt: TGTGCCAGCAGCCCCTTAGGAGGGAAAGTCTACGAGCAGTACTTC
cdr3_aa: CASSPLGGKVYEQYF

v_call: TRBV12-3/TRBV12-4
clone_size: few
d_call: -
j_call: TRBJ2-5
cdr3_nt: TGTGCCAGCAGTTTAGCGGTTCTGGGGGGCCAAGAGACCCAGTACTTC
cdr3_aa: CASSLAVLGGQETQYF